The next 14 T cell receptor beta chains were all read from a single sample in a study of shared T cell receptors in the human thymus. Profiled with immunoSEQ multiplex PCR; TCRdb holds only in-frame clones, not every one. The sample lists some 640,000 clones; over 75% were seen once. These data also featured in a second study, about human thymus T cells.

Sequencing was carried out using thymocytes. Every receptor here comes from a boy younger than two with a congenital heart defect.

Written as DNA, the CDR3 is TGTGCCAGTACCGCGGTGGACGAGCAGTACTTC. Amino acid sequence: CASTAVDEQYF. The chain is built from TRBV19 and TRBJ2-7; D unresolved. This CDR3 is built from 11 residues. V gave up 7 bases and J gave up 5 bases, with 9 bases separating them. Germline-derived CDR1 and CDR2 are LNHDA and SQIVND (reference sequence).

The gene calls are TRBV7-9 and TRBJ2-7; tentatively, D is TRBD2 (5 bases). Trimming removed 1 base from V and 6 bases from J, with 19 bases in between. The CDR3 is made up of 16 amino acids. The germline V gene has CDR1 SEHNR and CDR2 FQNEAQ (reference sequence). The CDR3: CASSLGRLPSSTEQYF. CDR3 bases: TGTGCCAGCAGCTTAGGACGGCTGCCCTCTAGCACCGAGCAGTACTTC.

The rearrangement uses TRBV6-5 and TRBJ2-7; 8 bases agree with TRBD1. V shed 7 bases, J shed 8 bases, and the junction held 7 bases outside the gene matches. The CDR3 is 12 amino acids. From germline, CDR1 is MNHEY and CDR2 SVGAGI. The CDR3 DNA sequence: TGTGCCAGCACAGGGGGCGGAAGGAAGCAGTACTTC. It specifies CASTGGGRKQYF.

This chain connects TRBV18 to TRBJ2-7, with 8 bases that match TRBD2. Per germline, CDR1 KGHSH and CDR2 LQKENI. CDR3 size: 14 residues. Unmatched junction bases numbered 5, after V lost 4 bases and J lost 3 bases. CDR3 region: CASSLTSGYYEQYF. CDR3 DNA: TGTGCCAGCTCACTCACTAGCGGTTACTACGAGCAGTACTTC.

The CDR3 reads CASSRWDRGTYAPLHF. In nucleotides, the CDR3 is TGCGCCAGCAGCCGATGGGACAGGGGCACGTATGCACCCCTCCACTTT. The rearrangement joins TRBV4-1 to TRBJ1-6; TRBD1 agrees at 10 bases. The germline CDR1 and CDR2 sequences are MGHRA and YSYEKL. The CDR3 totals 16 residues. After removal of 4 bases from V and 11 bases from J, the junction contained 11 bases not matched to a gene.

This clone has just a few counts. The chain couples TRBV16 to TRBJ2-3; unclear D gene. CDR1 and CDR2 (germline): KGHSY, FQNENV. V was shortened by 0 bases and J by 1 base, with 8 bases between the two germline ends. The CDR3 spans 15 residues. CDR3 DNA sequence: TGTGCCAGCAGCCAATCTATCCAGGGCACAGATACGCAGTATTTT. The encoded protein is CASSQSIQGTDTQYF.

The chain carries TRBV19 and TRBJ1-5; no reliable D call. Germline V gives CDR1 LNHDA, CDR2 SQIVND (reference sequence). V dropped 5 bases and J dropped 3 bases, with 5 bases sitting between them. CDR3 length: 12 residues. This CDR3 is CASSYVNQPQHF. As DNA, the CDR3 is TGTGCCAGTAGTTATGTCAATCAGCCCCAGCATTTT. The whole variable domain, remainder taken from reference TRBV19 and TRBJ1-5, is DGGITQSPKYLFRKEGQNVTLSCEQNLNHDAMYWYRQDPGQGLRLIYYSQIVNDFQKGDIAEGYSVSREKKESFPLTVTSAQKNPTAFYLCASSYVNQPQHFGDGTRLSIL.

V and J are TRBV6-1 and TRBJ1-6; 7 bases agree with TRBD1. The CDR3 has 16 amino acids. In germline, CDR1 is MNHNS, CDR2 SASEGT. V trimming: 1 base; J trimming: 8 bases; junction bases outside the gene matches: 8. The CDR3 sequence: CASSEGRGLSDSPLHF. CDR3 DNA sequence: TGTGCCAGCAGTGAAGGTAGGGGGCTAAGCGATTCACCCCTCCACTTT.

The CDR3 DNA is TGCGCCAGCAGCGCCTACTCCGGACAGTACGAGCAGTACTTC. Translation gives CASSAYSGQYEQYF. The rearrangement links TRBV5-1 to TRBJ2-7; D possibly corresponds to TRBD1 (6 bases). V lost 4 bases, J lost 4 bases, and 15 bases lay in between. Per germline, CDR1 SGHRS and CDR2 YFSETQ. CDR3 length equals 14 residues.

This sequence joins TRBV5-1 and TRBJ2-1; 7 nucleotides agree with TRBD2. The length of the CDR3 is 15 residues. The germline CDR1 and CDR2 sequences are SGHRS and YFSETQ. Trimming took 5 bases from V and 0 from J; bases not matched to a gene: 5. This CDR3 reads CASRGGLSSYNEQFF. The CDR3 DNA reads TGCGCCAGCAGGGGGGGGTTAAGCTCCTACAATGAGCAGTTCTTC.

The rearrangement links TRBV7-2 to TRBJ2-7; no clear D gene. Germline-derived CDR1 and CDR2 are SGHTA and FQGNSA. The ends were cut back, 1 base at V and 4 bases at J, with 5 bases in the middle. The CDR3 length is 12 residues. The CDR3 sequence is CASSLGRYEQYF. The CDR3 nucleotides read TGTGCCAGCAGCTTAGGCCGGTACGAGCAGTACTTC. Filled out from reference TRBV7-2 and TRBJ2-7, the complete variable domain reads GAGVSQSPSNKVTEKGKDVELRCDPISGHTALYWYRQSLGQGLEFLIYFQGNSAPDKSGLPSDRFSAERTGGSVSTLTIQRTQQEDSAVYLCASSLGRYEQYFGPGTRLTVT.

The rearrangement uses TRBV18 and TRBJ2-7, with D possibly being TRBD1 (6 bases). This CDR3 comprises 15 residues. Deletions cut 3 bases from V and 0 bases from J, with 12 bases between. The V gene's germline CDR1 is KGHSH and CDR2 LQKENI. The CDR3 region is CASSPEQGSSYEQYF. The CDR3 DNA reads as TGTGCCAGCTCACCGGAACAGGGAAGCTCCTACGAGCAGTACTTC.

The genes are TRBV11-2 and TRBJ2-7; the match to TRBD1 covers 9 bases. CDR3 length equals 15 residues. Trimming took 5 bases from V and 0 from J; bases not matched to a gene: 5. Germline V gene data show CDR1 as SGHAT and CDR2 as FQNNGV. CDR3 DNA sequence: TGTGCCAGCAGCGTCCACAGGGGGCCCTCCTACGAGCAGTACTTC. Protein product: CASSVHRGPSYEQYF.

The CDR3 DNA reads TGTGCCAGCAGCCAAGCCCAGGGCAACACCGGGGAGCTGTTTTTT. Translating it yields CASSQAQGNTGELFF. The V and J genes are TRBV14 and TRBJ2-2, with D possibly matching TRBD1 (5 bases). Germline lookup yields CDR1 SGHDN and CDR2 FVKESK. The CDR3 length is 15 residues. V was clipped by 1 base and J by 2 bases, with 8 bases between them. The variable domain in full, completed from reference TRBV14 and TRBJ2-2, reads EAGVTQFPSHSVIEKGQTVTLRCDPISGHDNLYWYRRVMGKEIKFLLHFVKESKQDESGMPNNRFLAERTGGTYSTLKVQPAELEDSGVYFCASSQAQGNTGELFFGEGSRLTVL.